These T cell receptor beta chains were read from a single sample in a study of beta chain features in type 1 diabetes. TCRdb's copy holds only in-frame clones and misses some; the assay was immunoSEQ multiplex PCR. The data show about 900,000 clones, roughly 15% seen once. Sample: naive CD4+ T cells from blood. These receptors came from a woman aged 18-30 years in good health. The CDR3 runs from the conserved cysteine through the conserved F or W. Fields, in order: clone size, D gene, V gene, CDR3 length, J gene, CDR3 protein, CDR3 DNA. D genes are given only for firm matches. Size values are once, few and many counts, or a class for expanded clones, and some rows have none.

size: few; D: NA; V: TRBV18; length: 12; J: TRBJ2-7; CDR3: CASSGTNYEQYF; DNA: TGTGCCAGCTCAGGGACCAACTACGAGCAGTACTTC
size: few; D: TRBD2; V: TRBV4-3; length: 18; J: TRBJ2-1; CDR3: CASSQDWFQGLAIGEQFF; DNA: TGCGCCAGCAGCCAAGATTGGTTCCAAGGACTAGCAATCGGTGAGCAGTTCTTC
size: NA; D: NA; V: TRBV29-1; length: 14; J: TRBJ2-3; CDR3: CSTTGTAGTDTQYF; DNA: TGCAGCACTACAGGGACCGCGGGCACAGATACGCAGTATTTT
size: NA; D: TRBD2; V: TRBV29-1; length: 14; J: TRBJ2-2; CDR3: CSARTSENTGELFF; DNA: TGCAGCGCCAGGACTAGCGAGAACACCGGGGAGCTGTTTTTT
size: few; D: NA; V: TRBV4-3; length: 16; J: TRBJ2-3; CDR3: CASSQEGTPSTDTQYF; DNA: TGCGCCAGCAGCCAAGAGGGGACCCCTAGCACAGATACGCAGTATTTT
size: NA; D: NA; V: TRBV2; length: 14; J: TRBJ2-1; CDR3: CASRGQGRNNEQFF; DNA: TGTGCCAGCAGGGGGCAGGGCAGAAACAATGAGCAGTTCTTC
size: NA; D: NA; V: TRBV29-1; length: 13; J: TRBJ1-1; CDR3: CSVLGDANTEAFF; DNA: TGCAGCGTTTTAGGAGACGCGAACACTGAAGCTTTCTTT
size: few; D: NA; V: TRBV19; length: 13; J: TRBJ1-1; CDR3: CASSMLGGPEAFF; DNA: TGTGCCAGTAGTATGCTAGGTGGCCCTGAAGCTTTCTTT
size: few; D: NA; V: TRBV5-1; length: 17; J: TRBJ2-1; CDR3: CASSLDGSVAPYNEQFF; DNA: TGCGCCAGCAGCTTGGATGGTAGTGTGGCCCCTTACAATGAGCAGTTCTTC
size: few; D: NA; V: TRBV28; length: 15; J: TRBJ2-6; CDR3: CASSLFGSGANVLTF; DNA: TGTGCCAGCAGTTTATTTGGCTCTGGGGCCAACGTCCTGACTTTC
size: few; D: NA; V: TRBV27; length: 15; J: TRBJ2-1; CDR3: CASSPEGYSYNEQFF; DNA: TGTGCCAGCAGCCCAGAGGGATACTCCTACAATGAGCAGTTCTTC
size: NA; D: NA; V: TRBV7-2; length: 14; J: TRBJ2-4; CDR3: CASSLVFGGNIQYF; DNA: TGTGCCAGCAGCTTAGTGTTCGGTGGAAACATTCAGTACTTC
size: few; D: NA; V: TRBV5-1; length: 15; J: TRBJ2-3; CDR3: CASSLVLATTDTQYF; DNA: TGCGCCAGCAGCTTAGTCCTAGCGACTACAGATACGCAGTATTTT
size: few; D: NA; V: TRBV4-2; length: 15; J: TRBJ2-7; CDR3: CASSQDLSGTYEQYF; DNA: TGTGCCAGCAGCCAAGATTTGAGCGGAACCTACGAGCAGTACTTC
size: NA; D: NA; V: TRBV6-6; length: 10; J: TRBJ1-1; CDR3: CASSYTEAFF; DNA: TGTGCCAGCAGTTACACTGAAGCTTTCTTT
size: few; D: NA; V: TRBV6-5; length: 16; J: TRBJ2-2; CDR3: CASSYSESTVAGELFF; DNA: TGTGCCAGCAGTTACTCAGAAAGTACAGTGGCCGGGGAGCTGTTTTTT
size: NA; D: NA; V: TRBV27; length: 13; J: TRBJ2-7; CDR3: CASSLSGFYEQYF; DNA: TGTGCCAGCAGTTTGTCAGGGTTTTACGAGCAGTACTTC
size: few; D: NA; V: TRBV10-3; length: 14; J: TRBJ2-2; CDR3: CAIRPGTNTGELFF; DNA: TGTGCCATCAGGCCGGGAACGAACACCGGGGAGCTGTTTTTT
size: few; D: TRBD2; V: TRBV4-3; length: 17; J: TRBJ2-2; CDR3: CASSQDWTSARTGELFF; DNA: TGCGCCAGCAGCCAAGATTGGACTAGCGCGAGAACCGGGGAGCTGTTTTTT
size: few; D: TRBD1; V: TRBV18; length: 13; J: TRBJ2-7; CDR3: CASSPRDRSVQYF; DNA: TGTGCCAGCTCACCCAGGGACAGGTCGGTGCAGTACTTC
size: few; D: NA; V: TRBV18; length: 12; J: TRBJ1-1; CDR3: CASSPSRGEAFF; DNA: TGTGCCAGCTCACCATCCAGGGGCGAAGCTTTCTTT
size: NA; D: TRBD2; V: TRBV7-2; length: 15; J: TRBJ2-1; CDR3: CASSVGTSVYNEQFF; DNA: TGTGCCAGCAGCGTCGGGACTAGCGTGTACAATGAGCAGTTCTTC
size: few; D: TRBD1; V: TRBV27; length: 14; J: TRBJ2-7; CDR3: CASSPGTGSGEQYF; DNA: TGTGCCAGCAGCCCCGGGACAGGGTCGGGGGAGCAGTACTTC
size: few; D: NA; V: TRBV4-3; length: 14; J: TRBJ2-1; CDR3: CASSQDWAHNEQFF; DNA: TGCGCCAGCAGCCAAGATTGGGCTCACAATGAGCAGTTCTTC
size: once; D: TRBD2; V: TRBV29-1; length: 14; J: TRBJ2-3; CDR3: CSAGGAWGSDTQYF; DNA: TGCAGCGCCGGGGGGGCATGGGGGTCAGATACGCAGTATTTT
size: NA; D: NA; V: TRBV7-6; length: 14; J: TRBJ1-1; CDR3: CASSVQGLVTEAFF; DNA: TGTGCCAGCAGCGTACAGGGATTGGTAACTGAAGCTTTCTTT
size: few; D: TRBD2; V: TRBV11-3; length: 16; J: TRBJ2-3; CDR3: CASSPRAGGPADTQYF; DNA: TGTGCCAGCAGCCCCCGGGCGGGAGGGCCCGCAGATACGCAGTATTTT
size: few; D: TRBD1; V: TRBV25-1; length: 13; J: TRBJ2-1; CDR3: CASSARQGGEQFF; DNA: TGTGCCAGCAGTGCCCGACAGGGCGGTGAGCAGTTCTTC
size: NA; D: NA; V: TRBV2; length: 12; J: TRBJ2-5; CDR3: CASSGGYETQYF; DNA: TGTGCCAGCAGTGGGGGTTACGAGACCCAGTACTTC
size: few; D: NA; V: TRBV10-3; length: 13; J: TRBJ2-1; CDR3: CAISRRGGDEQFF; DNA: TGTGCCATCAGTAGAAGAGGGGGGGATGAGCAGTTCTTC
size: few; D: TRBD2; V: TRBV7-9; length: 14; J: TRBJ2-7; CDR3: CASSPSGAAGEQYF; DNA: TGTGCCAGCAGTCCTAGCGGGGCGGCAGGGGAGCAGTACTTC
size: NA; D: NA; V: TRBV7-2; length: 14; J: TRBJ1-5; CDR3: CASSLGRGGQPQHF; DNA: TGTGCCAGCAGCTTAGGTAGGGGTGGCCAGCCCCAGCATTTT